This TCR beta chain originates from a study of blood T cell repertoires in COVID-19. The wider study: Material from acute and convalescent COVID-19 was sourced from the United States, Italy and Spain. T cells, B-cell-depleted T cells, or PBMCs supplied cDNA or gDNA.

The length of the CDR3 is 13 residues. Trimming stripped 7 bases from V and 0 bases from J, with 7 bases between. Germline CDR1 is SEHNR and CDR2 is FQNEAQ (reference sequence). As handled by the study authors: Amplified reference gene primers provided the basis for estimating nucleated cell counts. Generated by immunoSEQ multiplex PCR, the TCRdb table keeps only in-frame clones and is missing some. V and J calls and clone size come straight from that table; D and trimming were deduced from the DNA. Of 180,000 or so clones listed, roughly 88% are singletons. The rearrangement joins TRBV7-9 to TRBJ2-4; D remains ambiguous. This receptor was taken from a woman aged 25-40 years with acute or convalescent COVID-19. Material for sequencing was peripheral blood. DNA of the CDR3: TGTGCCAGCACAGGAGTAGCCAAAAACATTCAGTACTTC. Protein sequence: CASTGVAKNIQYF.